Listed below are T cell receptor beta chains from one sample, sequenced in a study of TIL therapy for anti-PD-1-resistant metastatic lung cancer. Generated by immunoSEQ multiplex PCR, the TCRdb table keeps only in-frame clones and is missing some. The data show tens of thousands of clones, with 80% to 90% seen just once and around 5% held by the top ten. The sequences come from blood, collected at baseline. Every receptor here comes from a person aged 25-85 years with non-small cell lung cancer. Each CDR3 is given with its conserved first and last residue. Fields, in order: CDR3 protein, CDR3 DNA, V gene, clone size, D gene, J gene. The D gene is left open where the match is weak. Clone size is stated in some rows and not others, as once, few, many or a class when expanded.

CDR3aa: CASSPSPTSYEQYF; CDR3nt: TGTGCCAGCAGCCCCTCCCCCACATCCTACGAGCAGTACTTC; v_gene: TRBV9; abundance: -; d_gene: -; j_gene: TRBJ2-7
CDR3aa: CASSPGLAGSGTDTQYF; CDR3nt: TGTGCCAGCAGCCCGGGACTAGCGGGGAGTGGAACAGATACGCAGTATTTT; v_gene: TRBV11-2; abundance: -; d_gene: TRBD2; j_gene: TRBJ2-3
CDR3aa: CASSLEPNYGYTF; CDR3nt: TGTGCCAGCAGCTTAGAGCCGAACTATGGCTACACCTTC; v_gene: TRBV7-2; abundance: -; d_gene: -; j_gene: TRBJ1-2
CDR3aa: CASSLGGQGVYEQYF; CDR3nt: TGTGCCAGCAGTTTGGGGGGGCAGGGCGTATACGAGCAGTACTTC; v_gene: TRBV28; abundance: few; d_gene: -; j_gene: TRBJ2-7
CDR3aa: CASSESAVGGGGGGYTF; CDR3nt: TGCGCCAGCAGTGAGTCGGCCGTGGGAGGGGGCGGAGGTGGCTACACCTTC; v_gene: TRBV10-2; abundance: few; d_gene: TRBD1; j_gene: TRBJ1-2
CDR3aa: CASETGPDSSSEQYF; CDR3nt: TGTGCCAGCGAGACAGGTCCGGACTCAAGCTCCGAGCAGTACTTC; v_gene: TRBV28; abundance: -; d_gene: -; j_gene: TRBJ2-7
CDR3aa: CASSPVTARTDTQYF; CDR3nt: TGTGCCAGCAGCCCTGTGACAGCCCGCACAGATACGCAGTATTTT; v_gene: TRBV7-2; abundance: -; d_gene: -; j_gene: TRBJ2-3
CDR3aa: CASGDISPNYGYTF; CDR3nt: TGTGCCAGCGGTGACATTTCACCTAACTATGGCTACACCTTC; v_gene: TRBV6-6; abundance: -; d_gene: -; j_gene: TRBJ1-2
CDR3aa: CASSQEGGPSSSPLHF; CDR3nt: TGCGCCAGCAGCCAAGAAGGAGGGCCTAGCAGTTCACCCCTCCACTTT; v_gene: TRBV4-3; abundance: once; d_gene: -; j_gene: TRBJ1-6
CDR3aa: CSVGRIEVGTDTQYF; CDR3nt: TGCAGCGTTGGTCGGATCGAGGTTGGCACAGATACGCAGTATTTT; v_gene: TRBV29-1; abundance: -; d_gene: -; j_gene: TRBJ2-3
CDR3aa: CASSSIKRGGAVNEQFF; CDR3nt: TGTGCCAGCAGTTCTATTAAAAGGGGGGGCGCCGTAAATGAGCAGTTCTTC; v_gene: TRBV28; abundance: -; d_gene: -; j_gene: TRBJ2-1
CDR3aa: CASSIGQGRYEQYF; CDR3nt: TGTGCCAGTAGTATCGGACAGGGGCGCTACGAGCAGTACTTC; v_gene: TRBV19; abundance: -; d_gene: TRBD1; j_gene: TRBJ2-7
CDR3aa: CASRPPHPLKTENTGELFF; CDR3nt: TGTGCCAGCCGTCCCCCCCACCCTCTTAAGACAGAAAACACCGGGGAGCTGTTTTTT; v_gene: TRBV6-6; abundance: -; d_gene: -; j_gene: TRBJ2-2
CDR3aa: CSAPPRETQYF; CDR3nt: TGCAGTGCTCCCCCGCGAGAGACCCAGTACTTC; v_gene: TRBV20-1; abundance: -; d_gene: -; j_gene: TRBJ2-5
CDR3aa: CASSPAGVGGEQFF; CDR3nt: TGTGCCAGCAGCCCAGCGGGAGTTGGCGGTGAGCAGTTCTTC; v_gene: TRBV14; abundance: few; d_gene: TRBD2; j_gene: TRBJ2-1
CDR3aa: CASIQQGTAPTYEQYF; CDR3nt: TGTGCCAGCATCCAACAGGGGACGGCACCTACCTACGAGCAGTACTTC; v_gene: TRBV5-6; abundance: -; d_gene: TRBD1; j_gene: TRBJ2-7
CDR3aa: CAISDESRATYNEQFF; CDR3nt: TGTGCCATCAGTGACGAATCTAGGGCGACCTACAATGAGCAGTTCTTC; v_gene: TRBV10-3; abundance: -; d_gene: -; j_gene: TRBJ2-1
CDR3aa: CATSRAPPGQGYSYEQYF; CDR3nt: TGTGCCACCAGCAGAGCCCCTCCGGGACAGGGGTACTCCTACGAGCAGTACTTC; v_gene: TRBV15; abundance: -; d_gene: TRBD1; j_gene: TRBJ2-7
CDR3aa: CASRPVSGPLAFF; CDR3nt: TGTGCCAGCAGGCCGGTATCGGGCCCATTAGCTTTCTTT; v_gene: TRBV27; abundance: -; d_gene: -; j_gene: TRBJ1-1
CDR3aa: CASRPGPKNIQYF; CDR3nt: TGTGCCAGCAGACCGGGGCCCAAAAACATTCAGTACTTC; v_gene: TRBV3-1/TRBV3-2; abundance: few; d_gene: -; j_gene: TRBJ2-4
CDR3aa: CASSIAGGSRAGTQYF; CDR3nt: TGTGCCAGTAGTATAGCGGGGGGCTCCCGAGCTGGGACCCAGTACTTC; v_gene: TRBV19; abundance: -; d_gene: -; j_gene: TRBJ2-5
CDR3aa: CASSIVGYNEQFF; CDR3nt: TGTGCCAGTAGTATTGTGGGGTACAATGAGCAGTTCTTC; v_gene: TRBV19; abundance: once; d_gene: -; j_gene: TRBJ2-1
CDR3aa: CASSERLAGDTQYF; CDR3nt: TGTGCCAGCAGCGAGCGACTAGCGGGAGACACGCAGTATTTT; v_gene: TRBV7-2; abundance: -; d_gene: TRBD2; j_gene: TRBJ2-3
CDR3aa: CASSSRAVQVGEQYF; CDR3nt: TGTGCCAGCAGTTCCCGGGCCGTACAGGTTGGCGAGCAGTACTTC; v_gene: TRBV27; abundance: -; d_gene: -; j_gene: TRBJ2-7
CDR3aa: CASSLGITGQGNFEQYF; CDR3nt: TGTGCCAGCAGCTTAGGAATCACGGGACAGGGGAATTTCGAGCAGTACTTC; v_gene: TRBV7-8; abundance: -; d_gene: TRBD1; j_gene: TRBJ2-7
CDR3aa: CASPARGRRTDTQYF; CDR3nt: TGTGCCAGTCCCGCGAGGGGGCGCAGGACAGATACGCAGTATTTT; v_gene: TRBV21-1; abundance: -; d_gene: -; j_gene: TRBJ2-3
CDR3aa: CASSLWGFGGYTF; CDR3nt: TGTGCCAGCAGCTTATGGGGCTTCGGTGGCTACACCTTC; v_gene: TRBV5-4; abundance: -; d_gene: -; j_gene: TRBJ1-2
CDR3aa: CATMPQQGLPNEQFF; CDR3nt: TGTGCCACCATGCCACAACAGGGACTACCCAATGAGCAGTTCTTC; v_gene: TRBV24-1; abundance: -; d_gene: -; j_gene: TRBJ2-1